Following are 7 T cell receptor beta chains from one sample sequenced in a study of read filtering for tumor transcriptome and immune sequencing. From around 0.4 ug of RNA, a library with molecular barcoded alpha/delta and beta/gamma adaptors was made. TCRdb used MiXCR to reprocess the reads, holding one entry per CDR3 protein. Of roughly 370 distinct CDR3 sequences detected, approximately 70% appear once; the ten largest clones hold about two fifths. The source material was a population of CD138-negative cells sorted from bone marrow. Receptors originate from a donor at least 40 years old with multiple myeloma. This table probably holds off-target reads from a library built for another chain.

This clonotype was counted a single time. This CDR3 fails to terminate in the conserved phenylalanine or tryptophan, so it likely reflects a read error. The chain carries TRBV5-1 and TRBJ2-5; weak D call: TRBD1 (5 bases). CDR3 size: 15 residues. V was pared by 0 bases and J by 5 bases, with 14 bases between. Germline V gene lookup returns CDR1 SGHRS and CDR2 YFSETQ. CDR3 sequence reads: CASSLEVRVYETQYL. The CDR3 DNA sequence: TGCGCCAGCAGCTTGGAAGTCAGGGTCTATGAGACCCAGTACTTA.

The CDR3 is CASSPMLADTQYF. CDR3 nucleotide sequence: TGTGCCAGCAGCCCCATGCTGGCAGATACGCAGTATTTT. The chain is built from TRBV7-3 and TRBJ2-3; D unclear. CDR1 SGHTA and CDR2 FQGTGA come from the germline V gene. The CDR3 has 13 amino acids. Trimming removed 5 bases from V and 4 bases from J, with 10 bases in between.

The chain links TRBV20-1 to TRBJ2-1; 8 positions match TRBD2. V lost 6 bases, J lost 9 bases, and 7 bases stayed unmatched. The CDR3 totals 12 residues. Germline assignment: CDR1 DFQATT and CDR2 SNEGSKA (reference sequence). CDR3 amino acids: CSAIPSGLEQFF. CDR3 sequence (DNA): TGCAGTGCGATCCCTAGCGGGCTTGAGCAGTTCTTC.

This clonotype has a handful of counts. The chain combines TRBV27 with TRBJ2-7; 9 nucleotides match TRBD1. J lost 3 bases, V lost 4 bases, and 1 base had no gene match. Germline CDR1 reads MNHEY; CDR2 reads SMNVEV (reference sequence). The CDR3 runs 13 residues. The CDR3 DNA reads TGTGCCAGCAGTTGGGGACAGGGCTACGAGCAGTACTTC. This codes for CASSWGQGYEQYF.

The V call is TRBV27, the J call TRBJ2-1; 8 nucleotides line up with TRBD2. This CDR3 is 13 amino acids long. Germline CDR1 MNHEY, CDR2 SMNVEV (reference sequence). Trimming cost V 5 bases and J 9 bases; bases outside gene matches: 6. This CDR3 is CASSPTSAAEQFF. The CDR3 coding sequence is TGTGCCAGCAGTCCGACTAGCGCAGCTGAGCAGTTCTTC.

This clonotype has only a few counts. The CDR3 protein is CASSLDSNSNQPQHF. The CDR3 nucleotides are TGTGCCAGCAGCTTAGATAGTAATAGCAATCAGCCCCAGCATTTT. The chain recombines TRBV7-8 with TRBJ1-5, with D unclear. Trimming removed 1 base at V and 0 bases at J, with 7 bases between. Germline CDR1 reads SGHVS; CDR2 reads FQNEAQ. The CDR3 loop spans 15 amino acids. The complete variable domain, with remaining parts taken from reference TRBV7-8 and TRBJ1-5, reads GAGVSQSPRYKVAKRGQDVALRCDPISGHVSLFWYQQALGQGPEFLTYFQNEAQLDKSGLPSDRFFAERPEGSVSTLKIQRTQQEDSAVYLCASSLDSNSNQPQHFGDGTRLSIL.

This sequence joins TRBV7-8 and TRBJ2-7; 11 nucleotides match TRBD2. The V and J ends lost 5 bases and 4 bases, in that order; junction bases with no gene match: 7. The germline V gene encodes CDR1 SGHVS and CDR2 FQNEAQ. The CDR3 loop spans 15 amino acids. The CDR3 region is CASSTTSGSWYEQYF. CDR3 bases: TGTGCCAGCAGCACCACTAGCGGGAGTTGGTACGAGCAGTACTTC.